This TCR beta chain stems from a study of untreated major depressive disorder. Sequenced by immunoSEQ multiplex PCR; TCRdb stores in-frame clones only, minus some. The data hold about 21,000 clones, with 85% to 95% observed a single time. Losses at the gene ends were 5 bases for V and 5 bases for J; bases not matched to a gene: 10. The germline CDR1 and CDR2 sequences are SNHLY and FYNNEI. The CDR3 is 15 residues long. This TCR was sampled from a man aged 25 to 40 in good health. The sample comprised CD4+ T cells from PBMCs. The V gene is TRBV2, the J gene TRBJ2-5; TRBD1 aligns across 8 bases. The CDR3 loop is CASSLTGVRSETQYF. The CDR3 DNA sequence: TGTGCCAGCAGTTTGACAGGGGTCCGTAGCGAGACCCAGTACTTC.